These 19 T cell receptor beta chains were all obtained from the same sample, sequenced in a study of human T cells and chemical hapten exposure. Time point: patch test 3, about 24 weeks after DPC sensitization. This sample's treatment: therapeutic diphenylcyclopropenone sensitization with weekly scalp DPC. TCRdb reprocessed the RACE reads via MiXCR and lists one record per CDR3 protein. The sample includes about 76,000 distinct CDR3 sequences, over 10% of them seen just once. The material sequenced was whole blood, taken in connection with sensitization to the hapten diphenylcyclopropenone (DPC). The receptors originated from a woman in her forties or fifties with alopecia areata. Some clones in this sample may be carry-over from other donors' samples.

This clonotype showed up just a few times. V usage is TRBV18 and J usage is TRBJ2-3; 8 bases are shared with TRBD1. The CDR3 is 14 residues long. CDR1 is KGHSH and CDR2 is LQKENI in the germline V gene. The V segment lost 3 bases and the J segment 4 bases; nucleotides outside the gene matches: 3. The chain's CDR3 is CASSPLDRADTQYF. As DNA, the CDR3 is TGTGCCAGCTCACCCTTGGACAGGGCAGATACGCAGTATTTT.

The table lists this clonotype with many counts. The chain has TRBV3-1 and TRBJ2-7; D ambiguous. Trimming shortened V by 1 base and J by 5 bases, and 9 bases separated the two germline ends. This CDR3 is 13 amino acids long. Germline lookup yields CDR1 LGHDT and CDR2 YNNKEL (reference sequence). CDR3 sequence reads: CASSQAPLNEQYF. The CDR3 bases are TGTGCCAGCAGCCAAGCCCCCCTGAACGAGCAGTACTTC.

The CDR3 DNA follows: TGTGCCAGCAGCACGACCCCCTGGAGAGGAGAGACCCAGTACTTC. Translating gives CASSTTPWRGETQYF. The J gene is TRBJ2-5, the V gene TRBV7-8; no firm D call. Trimming cost V 5 bases and J 4 bases, with 17 bases left between them. The CDR3 has 15 residues. Germline-derived CDR1 and CDR2 are SGHVS and FQNEAQ.

This clonotype was counted a few times. The chain recombines TRBV7-9 with TRBJ2-5; TRBD2 is a possible D gene (6 bases). Trimming stripped 5 bases from V and 6 bases from J, with 16 bases between. The germline gives CDR1 SEHNR, CDR2 FQNEAQ (reference sequence). This CDR3 is 14 amino acids long. In DNA, the CDR3 is TGTGCCAGCAGCGTGGGGGGAGCTACTAAGACCCAGTACTTC. It encodes CASSVGGATKTQYF.

The chain joins TRBV9 to TRBJ2-2; 11 nucleotides match TRBD2. This CDR3 region has 16 residues. Trimming took 5 bases from V and 0 from J; bases not matched to a gene: 3. CDR1 is SGDLS, CDR2 YYNGEE, per germline. The CDR3 DNA reads as TGTGCCAGCAGTATGACTAGCGGGGCGAACACCGGGGAGCTGTTTTTT. It is translated as CASSMTSGANTGELFF.

This clonotype was observed at least ten times. The chain couples TRBV27 to TRBJ2-5, with D possibly matching TRBD1 (5 bases). The CDR3 extends over 13 amino acids. Trimming removed 3 bases at V and 3 bases at J, with 8 bases between. CDR1 is MNHEY, CDR2 SMNVEV, per germline (reference sequence). CDR3 bases: TGTGCCAGCAGTTTTTTAGGGGAAGAGACCCAGTACTTC. It is translated as CASSFLGEETQYF.

The V call is TRBV28, the J call TRBJ2-5; D remains unclear. CDR3 size: 14 residues. Trimming shortened V by 2 bases and J by 0 bases, and 7 bases separated the two germline ends. Germline V gene sequence: CDR1 MDHEN, CDR2 SYDVKM. The CDR3 spells CASSLRPYQETQYF. CDR3 DNA: TGTGCCAGCAGTTTACGTCCCTACCAAGAGACCCAGTACTTC. Full variable domain (missing parts from reference TRBV28 and TRBJ2-5): DVKVTQSSRYLVKRTGEKVFLECVQDMDHENMFWYRQDPGLGLRLIYFSYDVKMKEKGDIPEGYSVSREKKERFSLILESASTNQTSMYLCASSLRPYQETQYFGPGTRLLVL.

This clonotype appeared many times. The rearrangement joins TRBV29-1 to TRBJ2-1, with TRBD2 matching 16 bases. The CDR3 contains 15 residues. Germline CDR1 SQVTM, CDR2 ANQGSEA. The ends lost 7 bases at V and 6 bases at J; junction bases unmatched: 6. CDR3 residues: CSGYGTSGRANEQFF. As DNA, the CDR3 is TGCAGCGGGTATGGGACTAGCGGGAGGGCCAATGAGCAGTTCTTC.

This clonotype was seen many times. The chain uses TRBV29-1 and TRBJ1-2, with D possibly matching TRBD1 (6 bases). In germline, CDR1 is SQVTM, CDR2 ANQGSEA. V was pared by 3 bases and J by 4 bases, with 12 bases between. The CDR3 loop spans 13 amino acids. CDR3 sequence reads: CSVDRGGLYGYTF. In DNA form, the CDR3 reads TGCAGCGTTGACAGGGGAGGGCTCTATGGCTACACCTTC.

The rearrangement uses TRBV29-1 and TRBJ2-5; TRBD2 aligns across 8 bases. Germline loops: CDR1 SQVTM, CDR2 ANQGSEA. V trimming: 4 bases; J trimming: 4 bases; junction bases outside the gene matches: 8. The CDR3 has 14 amino acids. As DNA, the CDR3 is TGCAGCGTTGTGGTGGGCGGGAGGCCAGAGACCCAGTACTTC. Translated, it gives CSVVVGGRPETQYF.

Many counts were recorded for this clonotype. The V call is TRBV5-4, the J call TRBJ2-1; 7 positions agree with TRBD2. Germline CDR1 SGHNT, CDR2 YYREEE (reference sequence). This CDR3 spans 17 amino acids. With V trimmed by 4 bases and J by 4 bases, 14 bases remained unmatched. The CDR3 DNA is TGTGCCAGCAGCCCAGACCTCCAGGCGGGAGCGTACAATGAGCAGTTCTTC. Amino acid sequence: CASSPDLQAGAYNEQFF.

The chain links TRBV3-1 to TRBJ2-7; 9 nucleotides match TRBD2. With 1 base clipped from V and 0 bases from J, the junction kept 4 bases outside the gene matches. This CDR3 has 16 residues. The V gene's germline CDR1 is LGHDT and CDR2 YNNKEL (reference sequence). The CDR3 DNA is TGTGCCAGCAGCCAAGCTCCTAGCGGGATCTCCTACGAGCAGTACTTC. Amino acid sequence: CASSQAPSGISYEQYF.

This clonotype was seen only a few times. This chain joins TRBV19 and TRBJ1-5; D unresolved. Germline CDR1 LNHDA, CDR2 SQIVND (reference sequence). The CDR3 length is 13 residues. V gave up 2 bases and J gave up 8 bases, with 10 bases separating them. The CDR3 sequence: CASSISPGKPQHF. CDR3 in DNA: TGTGCCAGTAGTATATCCCCCGGGAAGCCCCAGCATTTT.

This clonotype was counted ten times or more. V gene TRBV6-5 combines with J gene TRBJ1-5, with 7 positions matching TRBD1. The J segment lost 7 bases and the V segment lost 5 bases, leaving 8 bases of the junction unmatched. The CDR3 is made up of 14 amino acids. Germline V lookup: CDR1 MNHEY, CDR2 SVGAGI. The CDR3 region is CASSNRQGRQPQHF. CDR3 DNA: TGTGCCAGCAGTAATCGACAGGGCCGCCAGCCCCAGCATTTT.

This clonotype was recorded at least ten times. The rearrangement links TRBV2 to TRBJ2-1, with TRBD2 identical over 11 bases. CDR3 length: 15 amino acids. Germline V CDR1 and CDR2: SNHLY, FYNNEI. Germline trimming cut 7 bases from V and 4 bases from J; bases unmatched to any gene: 6. CDR3 loop: CASMQTSGKYNEQFF. CDR3 sequence (DNA): TGTGCCAGCATGCAGACTAGCGGGAAGTACAATGAGCAGTTCTTC.

There are many counts of this clonotype. The chain links TRBV12-3 or TRBV12-4 to TRBJ1-4; D gene unclear. The ends were cut back, 3 bases at V and 7 bases at J, with 6 bases in the middle. This CDR3 spans 12 amino acids. The CDR3 reads CASSLSVEKLFF. The CDR3 DNA sequence: TGTGCCAGCAGTTTGTCGGTTGAAAAACTGTTTTTT.

This clonotype was found many times. The chain employs TRBV19 and TRBJ2-5, with a tentative D call TRBD1 (5 bases). Looked up from germline, CDR1 is LNHDA and CDR2 is SQIVND (reference sequence). The V gene lost 9 bases and the J gene lost 0 bases, with 14 bases spanning the gap. CDR3 size: 14 residues. CDR3 in amino acids: CASATAQYQETQYF. DNA for the CDR3: TGTGCCAGCGCGACAGCTCAGTACCAAGAGACCCAGTACTTC.

This clonotype was detected many times. The chain is built from TRBV7-8 and TRBJ1-2; no reliable D call. Looked up from germline, CDR1 is SGHVS and CDR2 is FQNEAQ. The CDR3 loop spans 12 amino acids. V was shortened by 5 bases and J by 2 bases, with 6 bases between the two germline ends. CDR3: CASSEGNYGYTF. In DNA form, the CDR3 reads TGTGCCAGCAGCGAGGGAAACTATGGCTACACCTTC.

The chain links TRBV12-3 or TRBV12-4 to TRBJ1-6; D uncertain. This CDR3 region has 15 residues. V shed 8 bases and J shed 3 bases, with 14 bases lying between them. Here the CDR3 reads CASASTIVYNSPLHF. CDR3 nucleotide sequence: TGTGCCAGCGCCAGCACTATAGTCTATAATTCACCCCTCCACTTT.